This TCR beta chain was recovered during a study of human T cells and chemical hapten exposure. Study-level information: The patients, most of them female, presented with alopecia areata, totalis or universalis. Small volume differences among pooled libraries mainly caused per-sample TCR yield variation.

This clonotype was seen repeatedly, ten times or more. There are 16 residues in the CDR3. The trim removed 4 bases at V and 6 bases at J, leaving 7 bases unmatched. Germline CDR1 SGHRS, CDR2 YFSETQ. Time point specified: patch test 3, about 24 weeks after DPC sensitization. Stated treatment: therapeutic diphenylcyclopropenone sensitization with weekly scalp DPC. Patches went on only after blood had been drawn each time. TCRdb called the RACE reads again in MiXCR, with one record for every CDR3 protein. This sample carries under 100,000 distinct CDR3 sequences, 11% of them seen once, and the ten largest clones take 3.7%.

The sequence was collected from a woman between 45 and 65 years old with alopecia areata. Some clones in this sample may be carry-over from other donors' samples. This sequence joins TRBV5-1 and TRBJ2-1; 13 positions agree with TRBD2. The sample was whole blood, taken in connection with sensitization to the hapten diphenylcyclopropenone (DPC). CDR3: CASSQVTSGRANEQFF. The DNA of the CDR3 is TGCGCCAGCAGCCAAGTCACTAGCGGGAGGGCCAATGAGCAGTTCTTC.